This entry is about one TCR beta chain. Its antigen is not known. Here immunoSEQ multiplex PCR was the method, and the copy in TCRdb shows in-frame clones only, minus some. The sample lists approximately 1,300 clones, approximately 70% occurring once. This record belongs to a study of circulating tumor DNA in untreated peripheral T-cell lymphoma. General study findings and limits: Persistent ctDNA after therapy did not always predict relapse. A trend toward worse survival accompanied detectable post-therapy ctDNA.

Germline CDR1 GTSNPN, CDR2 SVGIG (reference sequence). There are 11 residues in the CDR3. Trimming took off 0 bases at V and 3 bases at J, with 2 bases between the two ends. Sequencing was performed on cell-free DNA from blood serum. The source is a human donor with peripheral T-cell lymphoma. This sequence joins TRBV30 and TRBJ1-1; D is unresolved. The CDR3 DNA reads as TGTGCCTGGAGTGTCTACACTGAAGCTTTCTTT. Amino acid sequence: CAWSVYTEAFF.